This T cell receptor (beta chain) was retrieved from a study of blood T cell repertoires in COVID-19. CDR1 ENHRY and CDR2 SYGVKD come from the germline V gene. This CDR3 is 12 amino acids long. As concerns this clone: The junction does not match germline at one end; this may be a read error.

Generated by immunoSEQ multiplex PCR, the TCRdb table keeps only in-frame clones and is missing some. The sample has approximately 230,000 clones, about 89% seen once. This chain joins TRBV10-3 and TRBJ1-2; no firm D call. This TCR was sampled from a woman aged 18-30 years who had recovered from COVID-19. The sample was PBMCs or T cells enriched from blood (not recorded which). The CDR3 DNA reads TGTGCCATCAGTGAGGGCGGCCTAGGTAGCAACTTC. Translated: CAISEGGLGSNF.